Listed below are T cell receptor beta chains from one sample, sequenced in a study of blood T cells in healthy people across ages. TCRdb reanalysed the 5' RACE reads using MiXCR and keeps one entry per CDR3 protein. In the table there are 1,800,000 or so distinct CDR3 sequences, approximately 39% of which are singletons. Sequenced input: blood. The receptors were sampled from a human donor in good health. The conserved cysteine and the conserved F or W are not part of the CDR3 here.

len	v_gene	j_gene	CDR3aa
12	TRBV7-2	TRBJ1-1	ASSSTASYTEAF
16	TRBV4-3	TRBJ2-3	ASSQDLADISSTDTQY
14	TRBV6-6	TRBJ2-3	ASKWGTSGHGGTQY
14	TRBV7-6	TRBJ1-1	ASSSGPLPMNTEAF
11	TRBV5-1	TRBJ2-5	ASMHSVQETQY
13	TRBV6-6	TRBJ1-2	ASTQRDRWDYGYT
11	TRBV20-1	TRBJ1-1	SAEGQMNTEAF
13	TRBV20-1	TRBJ2-1	SAPNVGRSGNEQF
14	TRBV20-1	TRBJ1-6	SARDSRDPYNSPLH
10	TRBV12-5	TRBJ1-2	ASGLAGNGYT